The next 8 T cell receptor beta chains were all read from a single sample in a study of PD-L1 blockade in urothelial cancer (dated by TCRdb to the late 2010s). The time point label corresponds to: pretreatment peripheral blood. The library was prepared using the immunoSEQ multiplex PCR assay. TCRdb retrieved this table from immuneACCESS and kept in-frame rearrangements only. Not all clones are present; in checked studies, unresolved V genes account for under half, and no reason is known for the remainder. For this sample there are about 87,000 clones; around 89% appear just once. The ten biggest clones cover roughly 0.88% of the sample. The sequencing used PBMCs, collected around atezolizumab (anti-PD-L1) treatment. The receptors stem from a woman older than 75 with urothelial cancer.

The chain uses TRBV7-9 and TRBJ1-4, with a possible D match to TRBD1 (5 bases). The V end was cut by 0 bases, the J end by 6 bases, with 11 bases between. The CDR3 is made up of 15 amino acids. CDR1 and CDR2 from the germline V gene are SEHNR and FQNEAQ (reference sequence). The DNA of the CDR3 is TGTGCCAGCAGCTTAGCGGGCAGGGCCGATGAAAAACTGTTTTTT. It yields the protein CASSLAGRADEKLFF. Looking up the rest from reference TRBV7-9 and TRBJ1-4 gives the full variable domain: DTGVSQNPRHKITKRGQNVTFRCDPISEHNRLYWYRQTLGQGPEFLTYFQNEAQLEKSRLLSDRFSAERPKGSFSTLEIQRTEQGDSAMYLCASSLAGRADEKLFFGSGTQLSVL.

J is TRBJ2-2 and V is TRBV9; no definite D call. Germline CDR1 and CDR2: SGDLS and YYNGEE. Trimming took 2 bases from V and 2 from J, leaving 10 bases between them. The CDR3 has 15 residues. Here the CDR3 DNA reads TGTGCCAGCAGCGTTCCCACTGATAACACCGGGGAGCTGTTTTTT. This codes for CASSVPTDNTGELFF.

The chain recombines TRBV29-1 with TRBJ2-2; 10 bases line up with TRBD2. Germline values: CDR1 SQVTM, CDR2 ANQGSEA. V lost 7 bases to trimming and J lost 5 bases; unmatched junction nucleotides: 10. CDR3 size: 15 residues. The CDR3 region is CSGGLAGVRTGELFF. The CDR3 bases are TGCAGCGGGGGGCTAGCGGGAGTTCGGACCGGGGAGCTGTTTTTT.

The genes are TRBV27 and TRBJ1-5; D gene ambiguous. Deletions cut 2 bases from V and 3 bases from J, with 11 bases between. The V gene's germline CDR1 is MNHEY and CDR2 SMNVEV (reference sequence). The CDR3 consists of 15 residues. The CDR3 loop is CASSLTRGTNQPQHF. CDR3 in DNA: TGTGCCAGCAGTTTAACTCGCGGCACCAATCAGCCCCAGCATTTT.

This chain links TRBV7-6 with TRBJ1-4, with a tentative D call TRBD1 (6 bases). Trimming pared 0 bases from V and 7 bases from J, leaving 15 bases between. The CDR3 has 16 residues. CDR1 is SGHVS, CDR2 FNYEAQ, per germline. The CDR3 sequence is CASSLASGGRGEKLFF. CDR3 in DNA: TGTGCCAGCAGCTTAGCAAGCGGGGGCCGAGGTGAAAAACTGTTTTTT. Full variable domain (remainder filled in from reference TRBV7-6 and TRBJ1-4): GAGVSQSPRYKVTKRGQDVALRCDPISGHVSLYWYRQALGQGPEFLTYFNYEAQQDKSGLPNDRFSAERPEGSISTLTIQRTEQRDSAMYRCASSLASGGRGEKLFFGSGTQLSVL.

This clone was recorded once. V and J are TRBV5-1 and TRBJ2-2, with 7 nucleotides matching TRBD1. With V trimmed by 4 bases and J by 3 bases, 6 bases remained unmatched. The CDR3 covers 15 residues. The V gene's germline CDR1 is SGHRS and CDR2 YFSETQ. CDR3 protein: CASSPGQADTGELFF. CDR3 bases: TGCGCCAGCAGCCCTGGACAGGCCGACACCGGGGAGCTGTTTTTT.

The genes are TRBV6-6 and TRBJ2-5; 7 positions agree with TRBD2. Germline-derived CDR1 and CDR2 are MNHNY and SVGAGI (reference sequence). The CDR3 is 14 residues long. J gave up 5 bases and V 8 bases, and 11 bases lay outside the gene matches. CDR3 region: CASGRGRSWETQYF. Written as DNA, the CDR3 is TGTGCCAGCGGGAGGGGACGTAGTTGGGAGACCCAGTACTTC.

The rearrangement uses TRBV4-1 and TRBJ2-7, with D possibly matching TRBD1 (6 bases). Per the germline V gene, CDR1 is MGHRA and CDR2 is YSYEKL. V was shortened by 0 bases and J by 2 bases, with 11 bases between the two germline ends. This CDR3 contains 15 residues. The CDR3 DNA reads as TGCGCCAGCAGCCAAGAAGAGGACAGCCCCTACGAGCAGTACTTC. Amino acid sequence: CASSQEEDSPYEQYF.